The 24 T cell receptor beta chains given below trace back to one sample, sequenced in a study of blood T cells in healthy people across ages. A second PCR, run for about 6 to 11 cycles, used a sample-barcoded 5' primer plus a J-beta primer mix. Each CDR3 protein gets one entry after TCRdb re-called the 5' RACE reads with MiXCR. The table records approximately 810,000 distinct CDR3 sequences, 25% to 30% of them present only once. Sequenced input: blood. Source of these receptors: a woman of 80 years or more in good health.

CDR3 in DNA: TGTGCCAGCAGGAAGACAGCGAACACTGAAGCTTTCTTT. Protein product: CASRKTANTEAFF. The chain joins TRBV6-5 to TRBJ1-1; D might be TRBD1 (5 bases). Germline lookup yields CDR1 MNHEY and CDR2 SVGAGI. Deletions cut 6 bases from V and 1 base from J, with 9 bases between. The CDR3 covers 13 residues.

This clonotype has ten or more counts. J is TRBJ2-6 and V is TRBV20-1; possible D gene TRBD1, 5 bases. The germline gives CDR1 DFQATT, CDR2 SNEGSKA (reference sequence). The CDR3 sequence is 16 residues long. Trimming took 3 bases from V and 0 from J, leaving 12 bases between them. The CDR3 loop is CSASSTGYSGANVLTF. The CDR3 coding sequence is TGCAGTGCTAGTAGTACAGGTTACTCTGGGGCCAACGTCCTGACTTTC.

This clonotype was counted many times. The chain uses TRBV6-4 and TRBJ2-2; 7 bases match TRBD1. With V trimmed by 2 bases and J by 5 bases, 2 bases remained unmatched. This CDR3 is built from 14 residues. CDR1 and CDR2 from the germline V gene are MRHNA and SNTAGT. This chain's CDR3 is CASSDKGATGELFF. In DNA form, the CDR3 reads TGTGCCAGCAGTGACAAGGGGGCGACCGGGGAGCTGTTTTTT.

On this clonotype itself: Since a much larger clone is just one base distant, this may be a read error. The rearrangement joins TRBV12-3 or TRBV12-4 to TRBJ1-1; no firm D call. This CDR3 region has 14 residues. V lost 7 bases, J lost 1 base, and 13 bases lay in between. The DNA of the CDR3 is TGTGCCAGCACCCAAAACCAAACGAACACTGAAGCTTTCTTT. Amino acids: CASTQNQTNTEAFF.

This clonotype occurred many times. This sequence joins TRBV10-3 and TRBJ2-3; 8 bases fit TRBD1. Germline CDR1 ENHRY, CDR2 SYGVKD. Trimming cost V 7 bases and J 0 bases; bases outside gene matches: 6. This CDR3 contains 15 residues. Here the CDR3 reads CAINDQGASTDTQYF. The CDR3 bases are TGTGCCATCAACGATCAGGGGGCTAGCACAGATACGCAGTATTTT.

This clonotype came up many times. V usage is TRBV20-1 and J usage is TRBJ1-5; no firm D call. Looked up from germline, CDR1 is DFQATT and CDR2 is SNEGSKA (reference sequence). The V end was cut by 2 bases, the J end by 4 bases, with 12 bases between. The CDR3 is made up of 14 amino acids. CDR3 loop: CSARSGSGNQPQHF. CDR3 bases: TGCAGTGCTAGATCGGGTTCGGGTAATCAGCCCCAGCATTTT.

This clonotype was observed a handful of times. This chain joins TRBV6-2 or TRBV6-3 and TRBJ1-1; the D is unclear. V lost 2 bases and J 4 bases, leaving 23 bases between the germline ends. Germline CDR1 and CDR2: MNHEY and SVGEGT. The CDR3 extends over 18 amino acids. CDR3 region: CASSYNAREGGVGTEAFF. DNA for the CDR3: TGTGCCAGCAGTTACAACGCACGGGAGGGAGGAGTTGGCACTGAAGCTTTCTTT.

This clonotype was observed a few times. The J gene is TRBJ2-5, the V gene TRBV4-2; 7 nucleotides line up with TRBD2. The J segment lost 11 bases and the V segment lost 1 base, leaving 7 bases of the junction unmatched. Per germline, CDR1 LGHNA and CDR2 YNFKEQ. This CDR3 spans 13 amino acids. The CDR3 DNA reads TGTGCCAGCAGCCAAGTATCGGGGGGTGAGCAGTACTTC. Its translation: CASSQVSGGEQYF.

This clonotype appeared many times. This sequence joins TRBV24-1 and TRBJ2-5; D may be TRBD2 (5 bases). There are 15 residues in the CDR3. With 5 bases removed from V and 2 bases from J, the gap between germline ends came to 14 bases. Germline-derived CDR1 and CDR2 are KGHDR and SFDVKD. The CDR3 loop is CATSGLGSGQETQYF. As DNA, the CDR3 is TGTGCCACCAGTGGGCTGGGGTCGGGGCAAGAGACCCAGTACTTC.

On this clonotype: A junction boundary mismatches the germline segment, possibly from a read error. The CDR3 loop reads CASSPQKGGSGYSF. CDR3 nucleotides: TGTGCCAGCTCCCCCCAGAAAGGGGGAAGTGGCTACTCCTTC. The V gene is TRBV18, the J gene TRBJ1-2; D is perhaps TRBD1 (6 bases). Germline CDR1 reads KGHSH; CDR2 reads LQKENI. The CDR3 consists of 14 residues.

V is TRBV20-1 and J is TRBJ1-6; 9 bases map to TRBD1. The CDR3 is 16 residues long. The germline gives CDR1 DFQATT, CDR2 SNEGSKA (reference sequence). V lost 5 bases to trimming and J lost 0 bases; unmatched junction nucleotides: 5. CDR3 sequence reads: CSASQTGGSYNSPLHF. CDR3 nucleotides: TGCAGTGCTTCTCAGACAGGGGGCTCCTATAATTCACCCCTCCACTTT.

The V call is TRBV7-2, the J call TRBJ1-2; D is possibly TRBD1 (6 bases). Trimming removed 5 bases from V and 2 bases from J, with 15 bases in between. Looked up from germline, CDR1 is SGHTA and CDR2 is FQGNSA. This CDR3 is 15 amino acids long. CDR3: CASSPGTLVNYGYTF. The CDR3 DNA follows: TGTGCCAGCAGCCCAGGGACACTCGTGAACTATGGCTACACCTTC.

This clonotype was detected ten times or more. V gene TRBV13 combines with J gene TRBJ1-4; a possible D gene is TRBD1 (6 bases). The V end was cut by 4 bases, the J end by 6 bases, with 9 bases between. This CDR3 has 13 amino acids. In germline, CDR1 is PRHDT, CDR2 FYEKMQ (reference sequence). CDR3 bases: TGTGCCAGCAGCTCGCGGGGGCATGAAAAACTGTTTTTT. Its protein is CASSSRGHEKLFF.

A note on this clonotype: A much larger clone lies a single base off, so this may be a read error. DNA of the CDR3: TGTACCACCAGCAGAGGACAGGGGGCAAACTATGGCTACACCTTC. It is translated as CTTSRGQGANYGYTF. The V gene is TRBV15, the J gene TRBJ1-2, with TRBD1 identical over 11 bases. CDR1 is LNHNV, CDR2 YYDKDF, per germline (reference sequence). This CDR3 spans 15 amino acids. Variable domain in full (rest from reference TRBV15 and TRBJ1-2): DAMVIQNPRYQVTQFGKPVTLSCSQTLNHNVMYWYQQKSSQAPKLLFHYYDKDFNNEADTPDNFQSRRPNTSFCFLDIRSPGLGDTAMYLCTTSRGQGANYGYTFGSGTRLTVV.

This clonotype was seen repeatedly, ten times or more. The V and J genes are TRBV9 and TRBJ2-7; TRBD1 aligns across 8 bases. With V trimmed by 3 bases and J by 4 bases, 6 bases remained unmatched. Germline CDR1 SGDLS, CDR2 YYNGEE. CDR3 length equals 14 residues. The CDR3 spells CASSAQQGAYEQYF. The CDR3 coding sequence is TGTGCCAGCAGCGCTCAGCAGGGGGCTTACGAGCAGTACTTC.

J is TRBJ1-5 and V is TRBV5-4, with TRBD1 as a possible D gene (6 bases). The CDR3 is 15 amino acids. Trimming took 5 bases from V and 3 from J, leaving 15 bases between them. Germline assignment: CDR1 SGHNT and CDR2 YYREEE (reference sequence). CDR3 bases: TGTGCCAGCAGTTATCAAGGGGGATTCAATCAGCCCCAGCATTTT. Translated: CASSYQGGFNQPQHF.

For the CDR3, the DNA is TGCAGCGTTGGTCGGACAGGGGACGAGCAGTACTTC. Its translation is CSVGRTGDEQYF. J is TRBJ2-7 and V is TRBV29-1; 9 bases match TRBD1. J lost 5 bases, V lost 4 bases, and 3 bases had no gene match. The CDR3 extends over 12 amino acids. Germline V gene lookup returns CDR1 SQVTM and CDR2 ANQGSEA.

This clonotype was counted ten times or more. The chain recombines TRBV7-9 with TRBJ1-2; D remains ambiguous. The CDR3 loop spans 14 amino acids. Germline values: CDR1 SEHNR, CDR2 FQNEAQ (reference sequence). V gave up 5 bases and J gave up 8 bases, with 18 bases separating them. The CDR3 DNA reads as TGTGCCAGCAGCGAAAGCCCGGGTTACGAAGGCTACACCTTC. This codes for CASSESPGYEGYTF.

Many counts were recorded for this clonotype. The chain links TRBV7-8 to TRBJ1-1; D possibly corresponds to TRBD1 (5 bases). CDR3 length: 12 residues. V lost 4 bases, J lost 7 bases, and 10 bases lay in between. The V gene's germline CDR1 is SGHVS and CDR2 FQNEAQ. Here the CDR3 reads CASSSGGNEAFF. Here the CDR3 DNA reads TGTGCCAGCAGCTCGGGGGGGAATGAAGCTTTCTTT.

This clonotype was detected ten times or more. This chain connects TRBV7-2 to TRBJ1-2; 9 bases map to TRBD1. The CDR3 is made up of 16 amino acids. The V gene end was trimmed by 1 base and the J gene end by 2 bases; junction bases not matched to a gene: 5. CDR1 and CDR2 from the germline V gene are SGHTA and FQGNSA. For the CDR3, the DNA is TGTGCCAGCAGCTTAGACGGGACAGGGCTCAACTATGGCTACACCTTC. This sequence encodes CASSLDGTGLNYGYTF.

Notes on this clonotype: This could be a read error, since a much larger clone is one nucleotide away. The chain links TRBV6-1 to TRBJ2-5, with 10 nucleotides matching TRBD1. Gene TRBJ2-7 matches the end of the DNA better, so the J call may be wrong. Germline V gene sequence: CDR1 MNHNS, CDR2 SASEGT. CDR3 length: 15 amino acids. As DNA, the CDR3 is TGTGCCAACAGAGCGGGACAGGGGACATCCTACGAGCAGTACTTC. Protein product: CANRAGQGTSYEQYF.

About this clonotype itself: A much larger clone lies one base from this, so it may be a read error. This chain links TRBV12-3 or TRBV12-4 with TRBJ1-2, with a tentative D call TRBD1 (6 bases). The CDR3 sequence is 14 residues long. Between the trimmed V and J ends, which lost 8 bases and 8 bases, there was a span of 21 bases. The CDR3 DNA reads TGTGCCAGCGGCCGTCTGGGGGGCAGCGGGGGCTACACCTTC. Amino acids: CASGRLGGSGGYTF.

This clonotype was counted many times. CDR3 loop: CAISRTGQGEETQYF. The CDR3 DNA reads as TGTGCCATCAGTCGGACAGGCCAGGGGGAGGAGACCCAGTACTTC. This chain links TRBV10-3 with TRBJ2-5; 7 bases are shared with TRBD1. V lost 5 bases to trimming and J lost 5 bases; unmatched junction nucleotides: 11. Germline V CDR1 and CDR2: ENHRY, SYGVKD. The CDR3 sequence is 15 residues long.

This clonotype was seen a handful of times. CDR3 in DNA: TGTGCCAGTGGGCCCCGAGGGGCCAACGTCCTGACTTTC. Translating it yields CASGPRGANVLTF. The chain employs TRBV5-8 and TRBJ2-6; D call uncertain. CDR1 SGHTS and CDR2 YDEGEE come from the germline V gene. CDR3 length: 13 residues. V was clipped by 8 bases and J by 4 bases, with 10 bases between them.